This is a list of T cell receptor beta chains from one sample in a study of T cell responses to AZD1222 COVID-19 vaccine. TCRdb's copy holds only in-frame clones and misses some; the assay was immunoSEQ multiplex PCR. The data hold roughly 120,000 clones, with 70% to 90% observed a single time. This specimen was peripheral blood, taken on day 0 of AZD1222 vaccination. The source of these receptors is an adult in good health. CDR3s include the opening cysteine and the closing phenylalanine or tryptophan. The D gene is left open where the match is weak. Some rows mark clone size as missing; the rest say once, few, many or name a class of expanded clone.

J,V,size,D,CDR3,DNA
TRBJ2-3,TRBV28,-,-,CASSFILGTDTQYF,TGTGCCAGCAGTTTCATCTTGGGAACAGATACGCAGTATTTT
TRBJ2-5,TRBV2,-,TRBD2,CASSVGLAGVETQYF,TGTGCCAGCAGTGTGGGGCTAGCGGGGGTCGAGACCCAGTACTTC
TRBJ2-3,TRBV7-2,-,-,CASSLLGGETDTQYF,TGTGCCAGCAGCTTATTAGGAGGGGAAACAGATACGCAGTATTTT
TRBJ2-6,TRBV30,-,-,CAWGESANVLTF,TGTGCCTGGGGCGAGAGTGCCAACGTCCTGACTTTC
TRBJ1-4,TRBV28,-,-,CASSPDIVYATNEKLFF,TGTGCCAGCAGCCCGGACATTGTCTACGCAACTAATGAAAAACTGTTTTTT
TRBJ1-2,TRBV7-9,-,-,CASSLAVTDGDGYTF,TGTGCCAGCAGCTTAGCAGTGACGGACGGCGATGGCTACACCTTC
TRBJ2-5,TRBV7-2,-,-,CASSLGPGTQETQYF,TGTGCCAGCAGCTTAGGGCCGGGGACCCAAGAGACCCAGTACTTC
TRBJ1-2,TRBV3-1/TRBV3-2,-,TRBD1,CASADRGLVDGYTF,TGTGCCAGCGCCGACAGGGGTTTAGTGGATGGCTACACCTTC
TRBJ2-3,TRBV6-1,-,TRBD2,CASSELAGPTDTQYF,TGTGCCAGCAGTGAATTAGCGGGACCCACAGATACGCAGTATTTT
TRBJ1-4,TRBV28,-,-,CASSLATRANEKLFF,TGTGCCAGCAGTTTAGCGACTCGGGCTAATGAAAAACTGTTTTTT
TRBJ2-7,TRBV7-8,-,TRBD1,CASSQGTGVRGEQYF,TGTGCCAGCAGCCAGGGGACAGGGGTACGGGGGGAGCAGTACTTC
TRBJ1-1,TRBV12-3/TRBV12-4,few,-,CASSLYRGTEAFF,TGTGCCAGCAGTTTATATAGGGGAACTGAAGCTTTCTTT
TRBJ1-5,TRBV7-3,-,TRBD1,CASSLTGGSQPQHF,TGTGCCAGCAGCTTAACAGGGGGCAGTCAGCCCCAGCATTTT
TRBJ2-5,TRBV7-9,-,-,CASSLRGVQETQYF,TGTGCCAGCAGCTTAAGGGGGGTCCAAGAGACCCAGTACTTC
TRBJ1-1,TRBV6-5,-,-,CASSYSMGHYEAFF,TGTGCCAGCAGTTACTCGATGGGACATTATGAAGCTTTCTTT
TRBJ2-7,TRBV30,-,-,CAWSGSWEQYF,TGTGCCTGGAGTGGGAGTTGGGAGCAGTACTTC
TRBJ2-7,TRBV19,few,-,CASNDPRVVGEDEQYF,TGTGCCAGTAACGATCCCAGGGTGGTGGGAGAGGACGAGCAGTACTTC
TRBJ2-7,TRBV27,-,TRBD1,CASSLLGGAPYEQYF,TGTGCCAGCAGTTTACTAGGGGGCGCACCCTACGAGCAGTACTTC
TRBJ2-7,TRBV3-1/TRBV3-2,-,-,CASSQEDEQYF,TGTGCCAGCAGCCAAGAGGACGAGCAGTACTTC
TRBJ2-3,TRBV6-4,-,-,CASSDSQGTSTDTQYF,TGTGCCAGCAGTGACTCGCAGGGGACTAGCACAGATACGCAGTATTTT
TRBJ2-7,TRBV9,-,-,CASSVGGVLVNEQYF,TGTGCCAGCAGCGTAGGAGGGGTCCTGGTAAACGAGCAGTACTTC
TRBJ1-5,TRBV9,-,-,CASSVAGYSNQPQHF,TGTGCCAGCAGCGTCGCCGGGTATAGCAATCAGCCCCAGCATTTT
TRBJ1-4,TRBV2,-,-,CASSEAPILDEKLFF,TGTGCCAGCAGTGAAGCCCCTATATTGGATGAAAAACTGTTTTTT
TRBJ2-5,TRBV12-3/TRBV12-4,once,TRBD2,CASSLEGRGTQYF,TGTGCCAGCAGTTTGGAAGGGAGGGGGACCCAGTACTTC
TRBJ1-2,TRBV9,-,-,CASSVELGAQADGYTF,TGTGCCAGCAGCGTAGAATTGGGGGCGCAAGCGGATGGCTACACCTTC
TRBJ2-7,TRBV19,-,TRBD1,CASSKTGVSYEQYF,TGTGCCAGTAGTAAGACAGGGGTCTCCTACGAGCAGTACTTC
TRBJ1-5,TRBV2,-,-,CASRADVWDQPQHF,TGTGCCAGCAGGGCGGACGTATGGGATCAGCCCCAGCATTTT
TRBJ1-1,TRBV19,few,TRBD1,CASSKHRPGQDQKKNTEAFF,TGTGCCAGTAGTAAGCACCGGCCGGGACAGGACCAAAAAAAGAACACTGAAGCTTTCTTT
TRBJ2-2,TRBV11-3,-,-,CASSLERELFF,TGTGCCAGCAGCTTAGAGAGGGAGCTGTTTTTT
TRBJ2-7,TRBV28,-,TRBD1,CASSLSPRQGRQEQYF,TGTGCCAGCAGTTTATCCCCAAGACAGGGAAGACAGGAGCAGTACTTC
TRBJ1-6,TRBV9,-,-,CASSIREGLNSPLHF,TGTGCCAGCAGCATTCGAGAGGGCCTTAATTCACCCCTCCACTTT
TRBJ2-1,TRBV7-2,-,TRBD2,CASSLDRDYYNEQFF,TGTGCCAGCAGCTTAGACCGGGACTACTACAATGAGCAGTTCTTC
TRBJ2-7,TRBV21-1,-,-,CASSNSSYEQYF,TGTGCCAGCAGCAATAGCTCCTACGAGCAGTACTTC
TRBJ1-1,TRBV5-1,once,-,CASSLSRVGMNTEAFF,TGCGCCAGCAGCCTCTCCCGAGTGGGGATGAACACTGAAGCTTTCTTT
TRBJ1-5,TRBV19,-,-,CASSIGGQPQHF,TGTGCCAGTAGTATAGGGGGTCAGCCCCAGCATTTT
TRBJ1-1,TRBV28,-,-,CASIGLGDHTEAFF,TGTGCCAGCATCGGTCTAGGGGACCACACTGAAGCTTTCTTT
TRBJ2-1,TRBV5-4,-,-,CASSLYYEQFF,TGTGCCAGCAGCTTGTACTATGAGCAGTTCTTC
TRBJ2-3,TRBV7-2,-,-,CASSSYSPGADTQYF,TGTGCCAGCAGCTCTTACTCGCCAGGGGCAGATACGCAGTATTTT
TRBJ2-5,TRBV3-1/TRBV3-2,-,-,CASSIGTSETQYF,TGTGCCAGCAGCATAGGTACGTCCGAGACCCAGTACTTC
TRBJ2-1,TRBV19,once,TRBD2,CASSTGGLARGNEQFF,TGTGCCAGTAGTACTGGGGGACTAGCCCGCGGGAATGAGCAGTTCTTC
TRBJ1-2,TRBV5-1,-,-,CASSLARQTFGYTF,TGCGCCAGCAGCTTGGCCCGACAGACCTTTGGCTACACCTTC
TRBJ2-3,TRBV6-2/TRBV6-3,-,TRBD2,CASSTQAGVGTDTQYF,TGTGCCAGCAGTACCCAAGCGGGAGTTGGCACAGATACGCAGTATTTT
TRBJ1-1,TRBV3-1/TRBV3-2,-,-,CASRILTEAFF,TGTGCCAGCAGGATCCTCACTGAAGCTTTCTTT
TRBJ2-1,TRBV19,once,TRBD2,CASSPRTSGYNEQFF,TGTGCCAGTAGTCCACGGACTAGCGGATACAATGAGCAGTTCTTC
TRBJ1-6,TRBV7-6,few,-,CASSLDGGRESPLHF,TGTGCCAGCAGCTTAGATGGGGGACGTGAATCACCCCTCCACTTT
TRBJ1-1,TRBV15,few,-,CATSRGGRRDTEAFF,TGTGCCACCAGCAGAGGGGGGCGCCGAGACACTGAAGCTTTCTTT
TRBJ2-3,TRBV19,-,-,CASSIGGLKNSGDTQYF,TGTGCCAGTAGTATCGGAGGGCTTAAGAATAGCGGAGATACGCAGTATTTT
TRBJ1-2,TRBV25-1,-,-,CASSEYKVSGYTF,TGTGCCAGCAGTGAATATAAGGTATCTGGCTACACCTTC
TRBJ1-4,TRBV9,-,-,CASSVAIPDRNEKLFF,TGTGCCAGCAGCGTAGCGATACCCGACAGGAACGAAAAACTGTTTTTT